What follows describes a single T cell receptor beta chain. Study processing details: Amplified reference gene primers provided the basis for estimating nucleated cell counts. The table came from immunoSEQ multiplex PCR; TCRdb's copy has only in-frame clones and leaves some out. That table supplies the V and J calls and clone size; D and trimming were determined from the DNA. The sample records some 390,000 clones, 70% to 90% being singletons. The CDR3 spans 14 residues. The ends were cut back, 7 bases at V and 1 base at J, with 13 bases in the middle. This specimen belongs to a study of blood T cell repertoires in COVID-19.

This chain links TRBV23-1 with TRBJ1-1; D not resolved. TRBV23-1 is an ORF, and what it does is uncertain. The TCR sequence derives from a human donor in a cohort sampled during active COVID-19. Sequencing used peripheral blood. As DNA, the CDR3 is TGCGCCAGCACCAAATTCAGGCAGAACACTGAAGCTTTCTTT. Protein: CASTKFRQNTEAFF.